These 4 T cell receptor beta chains came from one sample sequenced in a study of control samples from healthy donors and cancer patients. The table came from immunoSEQ multiplex PCR; TCRdb's copy has only in-frame clones and leaves some out. The sample includes over 200,000 clones, roughly four fifths of them seen just once. The sequenced sample consisted of PBMCs. All receptors come from a woman aged 55-75 years with lung cancer.

This clone has a single count. The chain is built from TRBV20-1 and TRBJ2-1; D is unresolved. Trimming pared 3 bases from V and 3 bases from J, leaving 9 bases between. This CDR3 comprises 13 residues. CDR1 and CDR2 (germline): DFQATT, SNEGSKA (reference sequence). The CDR3, as DNA: TGCAGTGCTAGTGGACCCCTCTACAATGAGCAGTTCTTC. It specifies CSASGPLYNEQFF.

The J gene is TRBJ1-6, the V gene TRBV6-2 or TRBV6-3, with 7 bases matching TRBD1. V gave up 6 bases and J gave up 6 bases; unmatched junction bases: 8. This CDR3 has 15 amino acids. Germline V gene lookup returns CDR1 MNHEY and CDR2 SVGEGT. The CDR3 here is CASSPQTGPNSPLHF. CDR3 nucleotides: TGTGCCAGCAGCCCCCAGACAGGGCCTAATTCACCCCTCCACTTT.

The chain joins TRBV19 to TRBJ2-7, with D perhaps TRBD2 (5 bases). V was shortened by 3 bases and J by 3 bases, with 9 bases between the two germline ends. The germline gives CDR1 LNHDA, CDR2 SQIVND (reference sequence). This CDR3 spans 13 amino acids. Here the CDR3 reads CASSIREGYEQYF. CDR3 sequence (DNA): TGTGCCAGTAGTATTCGAGAGGGCTACGAGCAGTACTTC.

This chain uses TRBV7-3 with TRBJ1-5, with 7 bases identical to TRBD1. Unmatched junction bases numbered 5, after V lost 6 bases and J lost 6 bases. Germline V gene data show CDR1 as SGHTA and CDR2 as FQGTGA. The CDR3 is made up of 13 amino acids. The CDR3 here is CASSGQAGQPQHF. The CDR3 region has the DNA TGTGCCAGCAGTGGACAGGCGGGTCAGCCCCAGCATTTT.